Following are 23 T cell receptor beta chains from one sample sequenced in a study of blood T cell repertoires in COVID-19. Only in-frame clones appear in the TCRdb table, and some are missing; sequencing was by immunoSEQ multiplex PCR. The repertoire holds approximately 210,000 clones, with more than 75% as singletons. The sequencing sample was made of peripheral blood. The receptors derive from a woman aged 40 to 49 with acute or convalescent COVID-19.

This clone was seen a few times. The rearrangement joins TRBV5-3 to TRBJ2-2; 10 bases fit TRBD2. TRBV5-3 is identified as an open reading frame with a role that is uncertain. V was clipped by 2 bases and J by 2 bases; unmatched bases: 3. This CDR3 has 16 amino acids. The CDR3 sequence: CARSFSGGKNTGELFF. The CDR3 DNA sequence: TGTGCCAGAAGCTTTAGCGGGGGGAAAAACACCGGGGAGCTGTTTTTT.

This clone was found a few times. V gene TRBV6-6 combines with J gene TRBJ2-7; D might be TRBD1 (7 bases). The CDR3 is made up of 14 amino acids. V was shortened by 6 bases and J by 3 bases, with 15 bases between the two germline ends. Germline V lookup: CDR1 MNHNY, CDR2 SVGAGI (reference sequence). The DNA for the CDR3 is TGTGCCAGCAGACCCCGCGGGACAGTCTACGAGCAGTACTTC. Translation: CASRPRGTVYEQYF.

V gene TRBV19 combines with J gene TRBJ2-5; D is perhaps TRBD1 (5 bases). The germline CDR1 and CDR2 sequences are LNHDA and SQIVND (reference sequence). The CDR3 is 16 residues long. The V end lost 3 bases, the J end lost 2 bases, and 16 bases lay between the germline ends. This chain's CDR3 is CASSITPGFPQETQYF. The CDR3 region has the DNA TGTGCCAGTAGTATCACCCCAGGGTTCCCACAAGAGACCCAGTACTTC.

The V and J genes are TRBV4-2 and TRBJ1-5, with 7 bases identical to TRBD1. The V gene end was trimmed by 2 bases and the J gene end by 4 bases; junction bases not matched to a gene: 2. Germline CDR1 LGHNA, CDR2 YNFKEQ. The length of the CDR3 is 14 residues. In DNA form, the CDR3 reads TGTGCCAGCAGCCAACAGGGACAGAATCAGCCCCAGCATTTT. Translated, it gives CASSQQGQNQPQHF.

V usage is TRBV24-1 and J usage is TRBJ1-1; no definite D call. Trimming pared 3 bases from V and 1 base from J, leaving 5 bases between. This CDR3 is 13 amino acids long. Germline assignment: CDR1 KGHDR and CDR2 SFDVKD. DNA for the CDR3: TGTGCCACCAGTGATGGGAGGAACACTGAAGCTTTCTTT. Translated: CATSDGRNTEAFF.

This chain connects TRBV6-2 or TRBV6-3 to TRBJ2-1, with a tentative D call TRBD1 (7 bases). The germline CDR1 and CDR2 sequences are MNHEY and SVGEGT. V shed 6 bases and J shed 5 bases, with 26 bases lying between them. This CDR3 has 18 residues. The CDR3 bases are TGTGCCAGCAGCCCGCAAATACTGAGGACAGGAGGGGACAATGAGCAGTTCTTC. Protein: CASSPQILRTGGDNEQFF.

The chain couples TRBV6-4 to TRBJ1-4; the D is unclear. The germline V and J ends were trimmed by 0 bases and 8 bases, with 10 bases remaining between them. The CDR3 length is 14 residues. Germline V gene sequence: CDR1 MRHNA, CDR2 SNTAGT. CDR3 region: CASSDSRAPEKLFF. The CDR3 DNA follows: TGTGCCAGCAGTGACTCGAGGGCCCCGGAAAAACTGTTTTTT.

The chain has TRBV19 and TRBJ1-2; D is uncertain. V lost 3 bases, J lost 2 bases, and 13 bases lay in between. The CDR3 has 15 residues. CDR1 is LNHDA and CDR2 is SQIVND in the germline V gene (reference sequence). CDR3 sequence: CASSILAATNYGYTF. The CDR3, as DNA: TGTGCCAGTAGTATTCTTGCAGCGACGAACTATGGCTACACCTTC.

In this sample, this clone turned up many times. V gene TRBV18 combines with J gene TRBJ2-1, with TRBD2 matching 7 bases. The germline CDR1 and CDR2 sequences are KGHSH and LQKENI. V gave up 2 bases and J gave up 7 bases; unmatched junction bases: 8. The CDR3 has 15 amino acids. CDR3 loop: CASSPRGGGGNEQFF. The CDR3 coding sequence is TGTGCCAGCTCACCAAGAGGCGGGGGAGGAAATGAGCAGTTCTTC.

The gene calls are TRBV11-3 and TRBJ2-7, with D possibly being TRBD2 (5 bases). Per the germline V gene, CDR1 is SGHNT and CDR2 is YENEEA. The CDR3 has 13 residues. Trimming cost V 5 bases and J 2 bases, with 10 bases left between them. CDR3: CASSPRDTYEQYF. The DNA of the CDR3 is TGTGCCAGCAGCCCCCGGGATACCTACGAGCAGTACTTC.

The chain has TRBV27 and TRBJ2-1; 10 nucleotides match TRBD2. Germline loops: CDR1 MNHEY, CDR2 SMNVEV (reference sequence). The V gene end was trimmed by 10 bases and the J gene end by 1 base; junction bases not matched to a gene: 4. The CDR3 runs 14 residues. The CDR3 DNA is TGTGCCACTTTAGCGGGAGGTTCCTACAATGAGCAGTTCTTC. This codes for CATLAGGSYNEQFF.

Only one count was recorded for this clone. The chain employs TRBV30 and TRBJ1-2; 7 positions agree with TRBD1. J lost 0 bases, V lost 4 bases, and 8 bases had no gene match. The CDR3 has 15 amino acids. Germline V gene lookup returns CDR1 GTSNPN and CDR2 SVGIG (reference sequence). In nucleotides, the CDR3 is TGTGCCTGGAACCTAGGGGGCAATCCTAACTATGGCTACACCTTC. This sequence encodes CAWNLGGNPNYGYTF.

About this clone: Other nucleotide sequences from this sample produce the same CDR3. The genes are TRBV5-1 and TRBJ2-1; 10 positions match TRBD2. With V trimmed by 2 bases and J by 6 bases, 5 bases remained unmatched. This CDR3 is built from 15 residues. In germline, CDR1 is SGHRS, CDR2 YFSETQ. In DNA form, the CDR3 reads TGCGCCAGCAGCTTAGGAGGGACTAGCGTCAATGAGCAGTTCTTC. It specifies CASSLGGTSVNEQFF.

The V and J genes are TRBV19 and TRBJ2-7; perhaps TRBD1 as D (6 bases). The CDR3 loop spans 13 amino acids. In germline, CDR1 is LNHDA, CDR2 SQIVND (reference sequence). V was shortened by 4 bases and J by 6 bases, with 13 bases between the two germline ends. CDR3 coding DNA: TGTGCCAGTAGTAACTTCGGACAGAGCGAGCAGTACTTC. This encodes CASSNFGQSEQYF.

The chain is built from TRBV30 and TRBJ1-3; no clear D. The V gene lost 4 bases and the J gene lost 4 bases, with 5 bases spanning the gap. Germline-derived CDR1 and CDR2 are GTSNPN and SVGIG (reference sequence). This CDR3 contains 11 residues. CDR3 loop: CAWKEGNTIYF. The CDR3 DNA reads TGTGCCTGGAAAGAGGGAAACACCATATATTTT.

The chain couples TRBV6-2 or TRBV6-3 to TRBJ2-7; D ambiguous. The germline gives CDR1 MNHEY, CDR2 SVGEGT. The length of the CDR3 is 13 residues. Deletions cut 0 bases from V and 4 bases from J, with 7 bases between. CDR3 sequence reads: CASSYSRLYEQYF. DNA of the CDR3: TGTGCCAGCAGTTACTCGCGGCTTTACGAGCAGTACTTC.

The table lists this clone with a count of one. The chain is built from TRBV5-6 and TRBJ1-1; D is unresolved. Trimming cost V 1 base and J 7 bases, with 8 bases left between them. The CDR3 totals 12 residues. Per the germline V gene, CDR1 is SGHDT and CDR2 is YYEEEE. The DNA of the CDR3 is TGTGCCAGCAGCTTGTTACAGATTGAAGCTTTCTTT. Protein: CASSLLQIEAFF.

The chain recombines TRBV15 with TRBJ1-2, with D maybe TRBD1 (6 bases). Germline V gene lookup returns CDR1 LNHNV and CDR2 YYDKDF (reference sequence). Trimming removed 1 base at V and 6 bases at J, with 15 bases between. CDR3 size: 15 residues. The CDR3 coding sequence is TGTGCCACCAGCAGAGTTCAGGGGATGGGGCATGGCTACACCTTC. Its translation: CATSRVQGMGHGYTF.

In its sample, this clone was seen a few times. The chain combines TRBV11-3 with TRBJ2-1; 14 bases are a match to TRBD2. Germline CDR1 SGHNT, CDR2 YENEEA. Germline trimming cut 3 bases from V and 9 bases from J; bases unmatched to any gene: 10. This CDR3 comprises 17 residues. The DNA for the CDR3 is TGTGCCAGCAGCTTCGGACTAGCGGGGGGTACACAAGGTGAGCAGTTCTTC. This gives the protein CASSFGLAGGTQGEQFF.

This chain connects TRBV27 to TRBJ2-1, with TRBD2 as a possible D gene (6 bases). The germline CDR1 and CDR2 sequences are MNHEY and SMNVEV (reference sequence). Trimming shortened V by 8 bases and J by 9 bases, and 20 bases separated the two germline ends. The CDR3 extends over 14 amino acids. CDR3 loop: CASSGVSYGREQFF. In DNA, the CDR3 is TGTGCCAGCTCGGGGGTATCTTACGGGCGTGAGCAGTTCTTC.

The V gene is TRBV6-6, the J gene TRBJ2-7, with 9 bases that match TRBD2. V lost 6 bases to trimming and J lost 3 bases; unmatched junction nucleotides: 12. The germline V gene has CDR1 MNHNY and CDR2 SVGAGI (reference sequence). CDR3 size: 16 residues. DNA for the CDR3: TGTGCCAGCAGCCGAACGACTAGCGGTACCTTCTACGAGCAGTACTTC. Its translation: CASSRTTSGTFYEQYF.

This sequence joins TRBV9 and TRBJ2-2; 8 bases agree with TRBD2. With 3 bases clipped from V and 5 bases from J, the junction kept 12 bases outside the gene matches. The germline gives CDR1 SGDLS, CDR2 YYNGEE. The CDR3 has 17 residues. CDR3 region: CASSDPERGGATGELFF. The CDR3 DNA reads as TGTGCCAGCAGCGACCCCGAACGGGGGGGCGCGACCGGGGAGCTGTTTTTT. Combining the CDR3 with reference TRBV9 and TRBJ2-2 gives the whole variable domain DSGVTQTPKHLITATGQRVTLRCSPRSGDLSVYWYQQSLDQGLQFLIQYYNGEERAKGNILERFSAQQFPDLHSELNLSSLELGDSALYFCASSDPERGGATGELFFGEGSRLTVL.

CDR3 sequence reads: CASSSQDSEDTQYF. The CDR3 DNA is TGTGCCAGTAGTAGCCAAGACAGCGAGGATACGCAGTATTTT. This chain connects TRBV19 to TRBJ2-3, with D tentatively TRBD1 (5 bases). From germline, CDR1 is LNHDA and CDR2 SQIVND (reference sequence). The CDR3 spans 14 residues. V lost 4 bases to trimming and J lost 6 bases, with 14 bases between them.